One sample yielded the 3 T cell receptor beta chains listed below, sequenced in a study of blood T cells in healthy people across ages. With a J-beta primer mix and a sample-barcoded 5' primer, a second PCR ran about 7 to 12 cycles. MiXCR, run by TCRdb on the 5' RACE reads, gives a single entry per CDR3 protein. This sample has some 1,800,000 distinct CDR3 sequences, with around 40% found just once. Sequencing input: blood. These receptors were obtained from a human donor in good health.

CDR3 bases: TGTGCCAGCAGCACCGGGACACCATACAATGAGCAGTTCTTC. Protein product: CASSTGTPYNEQFF. This chain uses TRBV5-6 with TRBJ2-1; maybe TRBD1 (6 bases). The ends were cut back, 4 bases at V and 4 bases at J, with 12 bases in the middle. Germline-derived CDR1 and CDR2 are SGHDT and YYEEEE. CDR3 length equals 14 residues.

Ten or more counts support this clonotype. This chain links TRBV6-2 or TRBV6-3 with TRBJ2-3; TRBD1 matches at 9 bases. Germline CDR1 reads MNHEY; CDR2 reads SVGEGT. The V and J ends lost 6 bases and 4 bases, in that order; junction bases with no gene match: 2. The CDR3 runs 13 residues. CDR3 amino acids: CASSRQGADTQYF. CDR3 nucleotide sequence: TGTGCCAGCAGCCGACAGGGGGCAGATACGCAGTATTTT.

This clonotype has just a few counts. The V gene is TRBV5-1, the J gene TRBJ2-3, with D perhaps TRBD1 (6 bases). V was shortened by 4 bases and J by 0 bases, with 12 bases between the two germline ends. The CDR3 loop spans 15 amino acids. Germline V lookup: CDR1 SGHRS, CDR2 YFSETQ. CDR3 loop: CASSQEDSSTDTQYF. In DNA form, the CDR3 reads TGCGCCAGCAGCCAGGAGGACAGTAGCACAGATACGCAGTATTTT.